This passage covers 10 T cell receptor beta chains from one sample sequenced in a study of regulatory T cells in long-lasting Graves disease (dated by TCRdb to the early 2020s). Receptor amplification or capture employed multiplex PCR. Reads for this sample came from an Illumina HiSeq 4000. To build TCR beta libraries, CDR3 regions were amplified by Arm-PCR using iRepertoire HTBI primers. TCRdb reprocessed the public reads (quality trimming at Q25 with fastp, clone calling with MiXCR) and kept in-frame beta chains. Each CDR3 protein gets just one entry, which takes the most common genes and DNA from the rows behind it. For this sample the table gives approximately 300,000 distinct CDR3 sequences, of which 15% to 20% were detected only once. The ten largest clones take up about 40% of the sample. The time point label here, explained by the study, means: newly diagnosed GD, antithyroid drugs for less than 3 months. For both TCR sequencing and RNA sequencing, RNA was extracted from PBMCs using TRIzol.

Sequencing used peripheral blood mononuclear cells (PBMCs), obtained at new diagnosis, from a patient treated with antithyroid drugs. The receptor set was obtained from a female donor with Graves disease.

The CDR3 reads CASSLNGLPIYGYTF. The CDR3 DNA sequence: TGCGCCAGCAGCTTGAACGGACTCCCGATCTATGGCTACACCTTC. The V call is TRBV5-1, the J call TRBJ1-2; D gene uncertain. Germline values: CDR1 SGHRS, CDR2 YFSETQ. Trimming pared 1 base from V and 4 bases from J, leaving 14 bases between. The CDR3 totals 15 residues.

The chain combines TRBV6-1 with TRBJ2-2; 8 bases are a match to TRBD1. CDR1 and CDR2 from the germline V gene are MNHNS and SASEGT. V lost 4 bases to trimming and J lost 6 bases; unmatched junction nucleotides: 7. This CDR3 comprises 15 residues. CDR3 region: CASSVQGARSGELFF. The CDR3 coding sequence is TGTGCCAGCAGTGTCCAGGGGGCGAGGTCCGGGGAGCTGTTTTTT.

This clonotype has ten or more counts. The CDR3 DNA follows: TGCAGCGTTGAAGATCGGGGTGGCACAGACAGATCCTACGAGCAGTACTTC. This gives the protein CSVEDRGGTDRSYEQYF. This chain links TRBV29-1 with TRBJ2-7, with D possibly being TRBD1 or TRBD2 (5 bases each). Trimming shortened V by 0 bases and J by 1 base, and 19 bases separated the two germline ends. Germline values: CDR1 SQVTM, CDR2 ANQGSEA. This CDR3 contains 17 residues.

This clonotype was counted at least ten times. V usage is TRBV11-3 and J usage is TRBJ2-1; 8 positions agree with TRBD2. The J segment lost 5 bases and the V segment lost 2 bases, leaving 17 bases of the junction unmatched. The V gene's germline CDR1 is SGHNT and CDR2 YENEEA. The CDR3 totals 19 residues. The CDR3 DNA follows: TGTGCCAGCAGCTTAAGAGGTCTAGCGGGCCTCTCTCCGGACAATGAGCAGTTCTTC. Amino acids: CASSLRGLAGLSPDNEQFF. Variable domain in full (rest from reference TRBV11-3 and TRBJ2-1): EAGVVQSPRYKIIEKKQPVAFWCNPISGHNTLYWYLQNLGQGPELLIRYENEEAVDDSQLPKDRFSAERLKGVDSTLKIQPAELGDSAVYLCASSLRGLAGLSPDNEQFFGPGTRLTVL.

V and J are TRBV11-3 and TRBJ2-5, with 11 bases lining up with TRBD2. The CDR3 covers 17 residues. With V trimmed by 6 bases and J by 5 bases, 14 bases remained unmatched. The V gene's germline CDR1 is SGHNT and CDR2 YENEEA. This CDR3 reads CASSSVAGGARRETQYF. The CDR3 nucleotides are TGTGCCAGCAGTTCTGTAGCGGGGGGGGCGCGGCGGGAGACCCAGTACTTC.

The chain is built from TRBV27 and TRBJ2-7, with 11 nucleotides matching TRBD2. The CDR3 loop spans 17 amino acids. V shed 2 bases and J 0 bases; nucleotides not matched to a gene: 6. Germline V gene sequence: CDR1 MNHEY, CDR2 SMNVEV (reference sequence). The CDR3 region is CASSLKLAGASSYEQYF. The CDR3 DNA follows: TGTGCCAGCAGTTTAAAACTAGCGGGAGCAAGCTCCTACGAGCAGTACTTC.

This clonotype showed up many times. The chain employs TRBV6-1 and TRBJ1-4, with TRBD1 identical over 7 bases. The V gene's germline CDR1 is MNHNS and CDR2 SASEGT. Unmatched junction bases numbered 4, after V lost 8 bases and J lost 4 bases. The CDR3 totals 13 residues. The CDR3 region has the DNA TGTGCCAGCCGGGACAGAAATAATGAAAAACTGTTTTTT. Translation gives CASRDRNNEKLFF.

This clonotype was recorded many times. The chain has TRBV20-1 and TRBJ2-1, with D uncertain. The CDR3 is made up of 15 amino acids. V shed 3 bases and J shed 8 bases, with 20 bases lying between them. Germline V gives CDR1 DFQATT, CDR2 SNEGSKA (reference sequence). The CDR3 sequence is CSASDGSPESDEQFF. The CDR3 nucleotides read TGCAGTGCTAGCGACGGGTCCCCTGAATCGGATGAGCAGTTCTTC.

About this clonotype: Since no conserved phenylalanine or tryptophan closes the CDR3, a read error is the likely cause. The V call is TRBV10-3, the J call TRBJ1-1; D is uncertain. The CDR3 consists of 14 residues. Trimming removed 10 bases from V and 3 bases from J, with 18 bases in between. CDR1 is ENHRY, CDR2 SYGVKD, per germline. The CDR3 DNA follows: TGTGCCACCCTTCCCGGGAAAAGAGACACTGAAGCTTTCCTT. Amino acids: CATLPGKRDTEAFL.

In this sample, this clonotype turned up a few times. A read error may be the cause here, since a much bigger clone is one base away. The V and J genes are TRBV11-2 and TRBJ2-3, with D perhaps matching TRBD1 or TRBD2 (6 bases each). The DNA end is more similar to TRBJ2-5, so the J call may be wrong. Germline loops: CDR1 SGHAT, CDR2 FQNNGV. This CDR3 spans 14 amino acids. The CDR3 region is CASSRTGKGGTQYF. The CDR3 DNA reads TGTGCCAGCAGCCGCACAGGGAAGGGAGGGACCCAGTACTTC.